This TCR beta chain was recovered during a study of CD4+ T cells in melanoma. Whole-study findings and limits: Reportedly, melanoma neoantigen-specific CD4+ T cells showed varied differentiation states. A reported correlation linked neoantigen-specific CD4+ T cells to CD8+, macrophage and B cell function.

This clone appeared a single time. The target antigen is unknown. Generated by immunoSEQ multiplex PCR, the TCRdb table keeps only in-frame clones and is missing some. The repertoire holds over 130,000 clones, with around nine tenths as singletons. This CDR3 has 17 residues. Trimming cost V 1 base and J 5 bases, with 18 bases left between them. Germline V gene data show CDR1 as SGHVT and CDR2 as SQSDAQ. The receptor was isolated from a human donor with melanoma. The V and J genes are TRBV7-4 and TRBJ1-5, with TRBD1 as a possible D gene (6 bases). CDR3 residues: CASSLDREAREHQPQHF. CDR3 nucleotides: TGTGCCAGCAGCTTAGACAGGGAAGCGAGGGAACATCAGCCCCAGCATTTT.